The 30 T cell receptor beta chains reported below all come from one sample, sequenced in a study of patients and donors after allogeneic stem cell transplantation. TCRdb fed the RT-PCR reads into MiXCR, producing one record per CDR3 protein. The sample records about 100,000 distinct CDR3 sequences, roughly 35% being singletons. The sample was blood, either unsorted or a sorted T cell fraction (not recorded which). The receptors originated from a human donor who was either an allogeneic HSCT recipient or a stem cell or donor lymphocyte infusion donor (not recorded which). It is not recorded whose cells these are; they may come from a transplant donor.

CDR3 in DNA: TGTGCCAGCAGCTTGAGGGACAGAAACTATGGCTACACCTTC. Amino acid sequence: CASSLRDRNYGYTF. The chain employs TRBV5-6 and TRBJ1-2; 7 bases are a match to TRBD1. CDR3 length: 14 amino acids. J gave up 2 bases and V 1 base, and 2 bases lay outside the gene matches. Per germline, CDR1 SGHDT and CDR2 YYEEEE.

The J gene is TRBJ2-5, the V gene TRBV7-3; TRBD1 agrees at 7 bases. With 5 bases clipped from V and 5 bases from J, the junction kept 5 bases outside the gene matches. The CDR3 sequence is 13 residues long. Germline values: CDR1 SGHTA, CDR2 FQGTGA. The DNA for the CDR3 is TGTGCCAGCAGCAAATACAGGGGTGAGACCCAGTACTTC. Amino acid sequence: CASSKYRGETQYF.

This clonotype was found a few times. This chain joins TRBV7-2 and TRBJ1-1, with D uncertain. The CDR3 covers 15 residues. Germline CDR1 and CDR2: SGHTA and FQGNSA. V gave up 2 bases and J gave up 2 bases, with 12 bases separating them. CDR3 protein: CASSLTPILNTEAFF. The CDR3 nucleotides read TGTGCCAGCAGCTTAACCCCGATACTAAACACTGAAGCTTTCTTT.

This clonotype was detected only a few times. This chain uses TRBV19 with TRBJ2-1; D ambiguous. Per the germline V gene, CDR1 is LNHDA and CDR2 is SQIVND (reference sequence). V was trimmed by 5 bases and J by 7 bases, leaving 9 bases between them. The CDR3 is 12 amino acids. The CDR3 here is CASSDVGNEQFF. The DNA of the CDR3 is TGTGCCAGTAGTGACGTGGGGAATGAGCAGTTCTTC. Using reference TRBV19 and TRBJ2-1 for the parts outside the CDR3, the full variable domain is DGGITQSPKYLFRKEGQNVTLSCEQNLNHDAMYWYRQDPGQGLRLIYYSQIVNDFQKGDIAEGYSVSREKKESFPLTVTSAQKNPTAFYLCASSDVGNEQFFGPGTRLTVL.

The chain joins TRBV5-5 to TRBJ2-1, with a tentative D call TRBD2 (5 bases). The CDR3 is 13 residues long. Germline assignment: CDR1 SGHKS and CDR2 YYEKEE (reference sequence). Trimming pared 3 bases from V and 9 bases from J, leaving 13 bases between. This chain's CDR3 is CASSSGNPGEQFF. CDR3 coding DNA: TGTGCCAGCAGCTCGGGAAACCCGGGTGAGCAGTTCTTC.

The sample holds many counts of this clonotype. The chain couples TRBV5-1 to TRBJ1-2, with D possibly TRBD1 on 5 matching bases. Per germline, CDR1 SGHRS and CDR2 YFSETQ. Trimming shortened V by 0 bases and J by 7 bases, and 13 bases separated the two germline ends. The CDR3 length is 14 residues. CDR3 in DNA: TGCGCCAGCAGCTTGGCCGGAGGGACCTTTGGCTACACCTTC. Amino acid sequence: CASSLAGGTFGYTF.

The J gene is TRBJ1-2, the V gene TRBV25-1, with D tentatively TRBD1 (6 bases). The CDR3 is 15 residues long. V lost 2 bases and J 7 bases, leaving 17 bases between the germline ends. Germline CDR1 is MGHDK and CDR2 is SYGVNS. The CDR3 is CASSEHVGGPFGYTF. In DNA, the CDR3 is TGTGCCAGCAGTGAACATGTGGGGGGGCCATTTGGCTACACCTTC.

This clonotype was recorded a few times. The chain uses TRBV29-1 and TRBJ1-2; 9 bases are a match to TRBD1. The CDR3 sequence is 14 residues long. Per germline, CDR1 SQVTM and CDR2 ANQGSEA. The ends lost 1 base at V and 6 bases at J; junction bases unmatched: 6. CDR3 sequence reads: CSVEVRTGDHGYTF. CDR3 bases: TGCAGCGTTGAAGTACGGACAGGGGACCATGGCTACACCTTC.

Relative to its sample, this clonotype is medium-sized. The V and J genes are TRBV20-1 and TRBJ1-6; no clear D. V was cut by 0 bases and J by 8 bases, with 8 bases left in between. The CDR3 consists of 13 residues. Germline CDR1 DFQATT, CDR2 SNEGSKA (reference sequence). CDR3 DNA sequence: TGCAGTGCTAGAGATTTTGGGGATTCACCCCTCCACTTT. Translated, it gives CSARDFGDSPLHF.

The chain joins TRBV20-1 to TRBJ2-7, with 9 nucleotides matching TRBD2. Trimming at V came to 0 bases and at J to 4 bases, leaving 4 bases not matched to a gene. This CDR3 has 14 amino acids. CDR1 DFQATT and CDR2 SNEGSKA come from the germline V gene (reference sequence). The CDR3 sequence: CSARDVAGVYEQYF. CDR3 coding DNA: TGCAGTGCTAGAGATGTAGCGGGAGTGTACGAGCAGTACTTC.

This clonotype was found a few times. V gene TRBV28 combines with J gene TRBJ1-4, with a possible D match to TRBD1 (6 bases). V was clipped by 6 bases and J by 8 bases, with 16 bases between them. The CDR3 extends over 14 amino acids. Germline CDR1 reads MDHEN; CDR2 reads SYDVKM. CDR3 coding DNA: TGTGCCAGCAGCTCCGGGGGGCTGGGAGAAAAACTGTTTTTT. Protein: CASSSGGLGEKLFF.

This chain's CDR3 is CASSPLAGDEQFF. Written as DNA, the CDR3 is TGTGCCAGCAGCCCACTAGCGGGAGATGAGCAGTTCTTC. The chain joins TRBV12-3 or TRBV12-4 to TRBJ2-1, with 11 bases lining up with TRBD2. V lost 6 bases and J lost 8; bases outside the gene matches: 3. This CDR3 spans 13 amino acids.

As DNA, the CDR3 is TGCAGCGTTACAGGGTTCAGGACCCAACAATCCTACAATGAGCAGTTCTTC. Its protein product is CSVTGFRTQQSYNEQFF. The chain employs TRBV29-1 and TRBJ2-1, with D possibly matching TRBD1 (6 bases). The CDR3 is 17 amino acids. V was shortened by 5 bases and J by 1 base, with 21 bases between the two germline ends. Germline V CDR1 and CDR2: SQVTM, ANQGSEA.

This chain joins TRBV7-2 and TRBJ2-5, with D possibly being TRBD2 (7 bases). The germline V and J ends were trimmed by 3 bases and 4 bases, with 21 bases remaining between them. Germline CDR1 and CDR2: SGHTA and FQGNSA. CDR3 size: 17 residues. The CDR3 loop is CASSLVPLAGAGETQYF. CDR3 nucleotides: TGTGCCAGCAGCTTGGTCCCCTTGGCGGGGGCGGGAGAGACCCAGTACTTC.

The chain couples TRBV4-3 to TRBJ1-6, with 7 bases lining up with TRBD1. Trimming removed 0 bases from V and 6 bases from J; junction bases left unmatched: 11. CDR1 is LGHNA, CDR2 YSLEER, per germline. This CDR3 is built from 18 residues. The CDR3 loop is CASSQEYTPGQPNSPLHF. In DNA form, the CDR3 reads TGCGCCAGCAGCCAAGAGTACACCCCGGGACAGCCTAATTCACCCCTCCACTTT.

This chain links TRBV4-2 with TRBJ2-2, with D perhaps TRBD2 (5 bases). V was trimmed by 6 bases and J by 3 bases, leaving 11 bases between them. From germline, CDR1 is LGHNA and CDR2 YNFKEQ. The CDR3 is made up of 14 amino acids. The CDR3 region has the DNA TGTGCCAGCAGAAAAGGAGCGGACACCGGGGAGCTGTTTTTT. Protein: CASRKGADTGELFF.

In its sample, this clonotype was seen a few times. The chain carries TRBV20-1 and TRBJ1-5; the D is unclear. This CDR3 contains 16 residues. Germline CDR1 is DFQATT and CDR2 is SNEGSKA (reference sequence). V lost 5 bases to trimming and J lost 4 bases, with 21 bases between them. CDR3 nucleotides: TGCAGTGCTCAGACGAGAGGCGCGGCCGGGAATCAGCCCCAGCATTTT. Translation: CSAQTRGAAGNQPQHF.

Only a few counts were recorded for this clonotype. The J gene is TRBJ1-1, the V gene TRBV10-3; TRBD1 agrees at 7 bases. Germline loops: CDR1 ENHRY, CDR2 SYGVKD. The V and J ends lost 0 bases and 4 bases, in that order; junction bases with no gene match: 14. The CDR3 extends over 18 amino acids. CDR3 loop: CAISESKTGLGSSTEAFF. CDR3 nucleotide sequence: TGTGCCATCAGTGAGTCCAAGACAGGGCTGGGGTCCTCCACTGAAGCTTTCTTT.

The CDR3: CATSTSVAGWAYEQYF. The CDR3 DNA sequence: TGTGCCACCAGCACCTCCGTAGCGGGATGGGCCTACGAGCAGTACTTC. V is TRBV24-1 and J is TRBJ2-7; 8 nucleotides match TRBD2. Trimming took 7 bases from V and 2 from J; bases not matched to a gene: 12. The CDR3 is made up of 16 amino acids. The germline CDR1 and CDR2 sequences are KGHDR and SFDVKD.

This clonotype was picked up a small number of times. This chain connects TRBV20-1 to TRBJ1-4, with a weak D call TRBD1 (6 bases). CDR1 DFQATT and CDR2 SNEGSKA come from the germline V gene (reference sequence). The germline V and J ends were trimmed by 4 bases and 0 bases, with 18 bases remaining between them. The CDR3 covers 17 residues. The CDR3 region is CSATRSGHRTTNEKLFF. The CDR3 bases are TGCAGTGCTACACGTTCGGGACACCGCACAACTAATGAAAAACTGTTTTTT.

This clonotype showed up just a few times. The chain carries TRBV7-3 and TRBJ1-1, with a weak D call TRBD1 (6 bases). CDR1 is SGHTA and CDR2 is FQGTGA in the germline V gene. The CDR3 has 15 residues. Deletions cut 0 bases from V and 1 base from J, with 9 bases between. CDR3 DNA: TGTGCCAGCAGCTTAACGGGGGCCCCGAACACTGAAGCTTTCTTT. Encoded protein: CASSLTGAPNTEAFF.

This clonotype was counted only a few times. CDR3 sequence: CASSLYSRQLSGNTIYF. The CDR3 DNA sequence: TGTGCCAGCAGTTTATATTCCAGACAGCTCTCCGGAAACACCATATATTTT. The genes are TRBV28 and TRBJ1-3; TRBD1 might be the D (5 bases). Germline loops: CDR1 MDHEN, CDR2 SYDVKM. Trimming pared 1 base from V and 4 bases from J, leaving 17 bases between. The CDR3 is 17 amino acids.

In its sample, this clonotype was seen many times. This rearrangement joins TRBV20-1 to TRBJ2-7; a possible D gene is TRBD1 (6 bases). Germline loops: CDR1 DFQATT, CDR2 SNEGSKA (reference sequence). This CDR3 has 12 amino acids. Trimming left V 4 bases short and J 5 bases short, with 12 bases between. In DNA form, the CDR3 reads TGCAGTGCTACTATAACAGGGCACGAGCAGTACTTC. The encoded protein is CSATITGHEQYF.

The chain employs TRBV12-3 or TRBV12-4 and TRBJ1-1, with D perhaps matching TRBD1 (5 bases). This CDR3 has 13 residues. Trimming removed 6 bases from V and 1 base from J, with 9 bases in between. The DNA of the CDR3 is TGTGCCAGCAGCCGACAGACGAACACTGAAGCTTTCTTT. As protein: CASSRQTNTEAFF.

V usage is TRBV5-1 and J usage is TRBJ2-1; TRBD2 matches at 10 bases. J gave up 9 bases and V 4 bases, and 7 bases lay outside the gene matches. CDR3 length: 14 residues. CDR1 is SGHRS and CDR2 is YFSETQ in the germline V gene. The CDR3 nucleotides are TGCGCCAGCAGCCCCGGAGGGACTAGCGTTGAGCAGTTCTTC. This codes for CASSPGGTSVEQFF.

This clonotype counts as medium-sized. The rearrangement links TRBV9 to TRBJ2-7, with TRBD2 matching over 7 bases. V trimming: 0 bases; J trimming: 5 bases; junction bases outside the gene matches: 14. This CDR3 spans 17 amino acids. Germline V gene lookup returns CDR1 SGDLS and CDR2 YYNGEE. CDR3: CASSVVRGLRERNEQYF. The CDR3 coding sequence is TGTGCCAGCAGCGTAGTCCGGGGACTACGGGAGCGAAACGAGCAGTACTTC.

V gene TRBV12-3 or TRBV12-4 combines with J gene TRBJ2-1; D unclear. The CDR3 totals 16 residues. The V and J ends lost 8 bases and 6 bases respectively, with 23 bases between them. The CDR3 sequence is CASALRWEVILNEQFF. CDR3 nucleotide sequence: TGTGCCAGCGCCTTGAGGTGGGAAGTGATACTCAATGAGCAGTTCTTC.

This clonotype was observed a few times. V usage is TRBV11-2 and J usage is TRBJ2-3; D is uncertain. V was shortened by 1 base and J by 7 bases, with 6 bases between the two germline ends. CDR3 length: 12 residues. Per the germline V gene, CDR1 is SGHAT and CDR2 is FQNNGV. CDR3 residues: CASSLGRYTQYF. DNA for the CDR3: TGTGCCAGCAGCTTAGGAAGATATACGCAGTATTTT.

This clonotype was picked up a small number of times. The chain combines TRBV4-3 with TRBJ1-2; tentative D call: TRBD1 (5 bases). The CDR3 is 14 residues long. The V end lost 0 bases, the J end lost 4 bases, and 9 bases lay between the germline ends. Germline CDR1 LGHNA, CDR2 YSLEER. The CDR3 sequence is CASSQDLGLYGYTF. CDR3 bases: TGCGCCAGCAGCCAAGATCTGGGACTCTATGGCTACACCTTC.

The CDR3 is CASSGLRSGLKQFF. The CDR3 coding sequence is TGTGCCAGCAGCGGCTTAAGGTCCGGGCTGAAGCAGTTCTTC. The chain couples TRBV9 to TRBJ2-1; D remains ambiguous. The ends were cut back, 3 bases at V and 11 bases at J, with 18 bases in the middle. The CDR3 sequence is 14 residues long. The germline V gene has CDR1 SGDLS and CDR2 YYNGEE.